This T cell receptor beta chain was recorded in a study of control samples from healthy donors and cancer patients (dated by TCRdb to the early 2020s). A note on this clone: Which antigen it targets is not known. Base qualities are not at hand, and no much larger clone is one base apart.

Library preparation was by the immunoSEQ multiplex PCR assay. Entries here come from immuneACCESS through TCRdb and include only in-frame sequences with V and J called. Some clones fail to appear in such tables; in the studies checked, an unresolved V gene covers under half of the shortfall, and the cause of the remainder is unknown. The sample includes around 110,000 clones, with 70% to 90% observed a single time. Less than 3% of the sample comes from the top ten. From the cysteine through the phenylalanine, the CDR3 covers 15 amino acids. The entry retains the CDR3 DNA only, 45 bases that are in frame from base 1. Germline trimming amounts to 5 bases on V and 4 bases on J, with 7 as the count of junction bases outside the gene matches. CDR1 SGHVS and CDR2 FNYEAQ were looked up in the germline V gene.

The chain couples TRBV7-6 to TRBJ2-1, and 8 bases in between align with TRBD2. This receptor was identified in a woman between 70 and 85 years old in good health. Material for sequencing was blood. Here the CDR3 is given as CASSPSGGGYNEQFF. The DNA sequence is TGTGCCAGCAGCCCCAGTGGCGGGGGGTACAATGAGCAGTTCTTC. The full variable domain, with segments outside the CDR3 supplied by the reference TRBV7-6 and TRBJ2-1 proteins, appears as GAGVSQSPRYKVTKRGQDVALRCDPISGHVSLYWYRQALGQGPEFLTYFNYEAQQDKSGLPNDRFSAERPEGSISTLTIQRTEQRDSAMYRCASSPSGGGYNEQFFGPGTRLTVL.